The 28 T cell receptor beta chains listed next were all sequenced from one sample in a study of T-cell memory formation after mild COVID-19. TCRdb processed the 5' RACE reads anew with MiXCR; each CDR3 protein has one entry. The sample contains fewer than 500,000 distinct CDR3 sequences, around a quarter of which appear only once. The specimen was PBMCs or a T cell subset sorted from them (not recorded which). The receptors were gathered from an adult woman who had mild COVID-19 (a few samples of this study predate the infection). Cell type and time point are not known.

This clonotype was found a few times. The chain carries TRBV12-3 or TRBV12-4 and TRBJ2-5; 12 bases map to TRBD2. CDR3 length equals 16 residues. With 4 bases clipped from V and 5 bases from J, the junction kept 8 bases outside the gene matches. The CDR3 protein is CASSSASGGARETQYF. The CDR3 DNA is TGTGCCAGCAGTTCCGCTAGCGGGGGGGCCCGGGAGACCCAGTACTTC.

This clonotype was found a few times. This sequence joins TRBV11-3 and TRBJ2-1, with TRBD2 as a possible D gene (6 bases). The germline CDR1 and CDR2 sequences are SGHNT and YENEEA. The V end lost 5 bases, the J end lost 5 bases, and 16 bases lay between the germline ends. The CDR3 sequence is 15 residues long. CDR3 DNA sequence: TGTGCCAGCAGCCCCCCCATAGCGGCAGACAATGAGCAGTTCTTC. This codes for CASSPPIAADNEQFF.

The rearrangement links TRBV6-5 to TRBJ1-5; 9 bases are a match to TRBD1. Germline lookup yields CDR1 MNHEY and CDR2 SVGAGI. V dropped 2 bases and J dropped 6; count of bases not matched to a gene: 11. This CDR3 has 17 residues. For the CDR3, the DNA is TGTGCCAGCAGTTACCGAGCCCCCGGGACAGGGTTTCAGCCCCAGCATTTT. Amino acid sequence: CASSYRAPGTGFQPQHF.

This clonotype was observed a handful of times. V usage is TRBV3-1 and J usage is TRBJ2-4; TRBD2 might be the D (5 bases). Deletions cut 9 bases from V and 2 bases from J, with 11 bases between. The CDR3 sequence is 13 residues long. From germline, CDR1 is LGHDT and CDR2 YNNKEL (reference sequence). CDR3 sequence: CASSGGSKNIQYF. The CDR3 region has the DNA TGTGCCAGTTCGGGCGGGTCCAAAAACATTCAGTACTTC.

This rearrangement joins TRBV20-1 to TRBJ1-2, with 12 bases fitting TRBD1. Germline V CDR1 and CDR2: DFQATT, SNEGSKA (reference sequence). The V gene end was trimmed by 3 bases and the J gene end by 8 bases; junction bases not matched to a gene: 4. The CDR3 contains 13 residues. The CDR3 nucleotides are TGCAGTGCTAGTTATGGGACAGGGGGCGGCTACACCTTC. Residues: CSASYGTGGGYTF.

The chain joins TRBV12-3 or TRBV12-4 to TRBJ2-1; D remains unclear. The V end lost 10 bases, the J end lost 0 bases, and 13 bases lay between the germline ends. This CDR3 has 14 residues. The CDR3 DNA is TGTGCCACCCTCGTTTCCTCCTCCTACAATGAGCAGTTCTTC. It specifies CATLVSSSYNEQFF.

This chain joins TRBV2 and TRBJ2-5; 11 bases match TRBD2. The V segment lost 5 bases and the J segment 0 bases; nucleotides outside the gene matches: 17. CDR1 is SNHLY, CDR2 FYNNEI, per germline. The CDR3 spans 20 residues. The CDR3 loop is CASSPPVLVGLAGHQETQYF. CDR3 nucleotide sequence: TGTGCCAGCAGTCCACCTGTACTCGTAGGACTAGCGGGCCACCAAGAGACCCAGTACTTC.

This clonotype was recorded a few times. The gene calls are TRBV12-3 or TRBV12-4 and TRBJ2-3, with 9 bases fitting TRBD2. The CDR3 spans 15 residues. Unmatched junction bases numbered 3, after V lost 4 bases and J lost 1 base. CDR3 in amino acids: CASSSRTSGTDTQYF. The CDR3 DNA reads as TGTGCCAGCAGTTCCCGGACTAGCGGCACAGATACGCAGTATTTT.

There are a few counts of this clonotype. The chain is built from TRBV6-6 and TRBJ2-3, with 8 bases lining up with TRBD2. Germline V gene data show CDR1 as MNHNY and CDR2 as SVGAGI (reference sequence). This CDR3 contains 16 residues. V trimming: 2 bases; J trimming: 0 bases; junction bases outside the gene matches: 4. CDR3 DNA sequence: TGTGCCAGCAGTTACCTTCGGGGGGGAAGCACAGATACGCAGTATTTT. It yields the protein CASSYLRGGSTDTQYF.

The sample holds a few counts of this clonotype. This chain's CDR3 is CASSYSGTATYYEQYF. CDR3 bases: TGTGCCAGCAGTTACTCGGGGACAGCCACCTACTACGAGCAGTACTTC. The chain employs TRBV6-5 and TRBJ2-7, with TRBD1 identical over 7 bases. CDR1 and CDR2 (germline): MNHEY, SVGAGI. The CDR3 runs 16 residues. J gave up 3 bases and V 0 bases, and 8 bases lay outside the gene matches.

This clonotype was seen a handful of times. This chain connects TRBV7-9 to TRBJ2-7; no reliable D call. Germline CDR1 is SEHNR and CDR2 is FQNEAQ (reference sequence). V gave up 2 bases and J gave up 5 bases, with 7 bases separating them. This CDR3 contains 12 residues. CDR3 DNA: TGTGCCAGCAGCTTATCCGTAAACGAGCAGTACTTC. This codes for CASSLSVNEQYF.

CDR3 nucleotide sequence: TGTGCCAGCAGCCCTGGGACAGGGGCTAATCAAGAGACCCAGTACTTC. Translation: CASSPGTGANQETQYF. The chain employs TRBV7-9 and TRBJ2-5; 10 bases match TRBD1. After removal of 5 bases from V and 2 bases from J, the junction contained 8 bases not matched to a gene. CDR3 size: 16 residues. CDR1 is SEHNR, CDR2 FQNEAQ, per germline (reference sequence).

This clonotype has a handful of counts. Here the CDR3 DNA reads TGCGCCAGAACACTGTCTGACAGGGAACTTTCTGGGGCCAACGTCCTGACTTTC. As protein: CARTLSDRELSGANVLTF. J is TRBJ2-6 and V is TRBV4-1; 7 nucleotides line up with TRBD1. With V trimmed by 9 bases and J by 1 base, 15 bases remained unmatched. Germline V gene data show CDR1 as MGHRA and CDR2 as YSYEKL. This CDR3 spans 18 amino acids.

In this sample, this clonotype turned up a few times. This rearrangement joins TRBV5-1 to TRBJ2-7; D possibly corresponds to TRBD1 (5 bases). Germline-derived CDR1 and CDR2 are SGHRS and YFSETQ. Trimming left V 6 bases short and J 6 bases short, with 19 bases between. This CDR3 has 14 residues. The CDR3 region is CASTTGDPSSEQYF. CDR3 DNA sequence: TGCGCCAGCACCACAGGTGACCCTTCGTCCGAGCAGTACTTC.

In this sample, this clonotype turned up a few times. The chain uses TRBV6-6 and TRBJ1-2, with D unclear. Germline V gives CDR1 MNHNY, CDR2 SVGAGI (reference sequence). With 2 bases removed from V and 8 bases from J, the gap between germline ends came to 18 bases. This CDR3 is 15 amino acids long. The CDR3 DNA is TGTGCCAGCAGTTACCCCCGAACAGAATCTTACGGCTACACCTTC. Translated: CASSYPRTESYGYTF.

DNA for the CDR3: TGCGCCAGCAGCCACGGGAGGACAGGGCGGTGGGACACTGAAGCTTTCTTT. This gives the protein CASSHGRTGRWDTEAFF. The V and J genes are TRBV4-3 and TRBJ1-1; 8 bases align to TRBD1. The CDR3 contains 17 residues. Germline loops: CDR1 LGHNA, CDR2 YSLEER. The ends lost 3 bases at V and 3 bases at J; junction bases unmatched: 12.

CDR3 in amino acids: CATSTGSGASYTF. Written as DNA, the CDR3 is TGTGCCACCAGCACCGGCAGCGGGGCTAGCTACACCTTC. The genes are TRBV15 and TRBJ1-2, with D possibly TRBD1 on 5 matching bases. Trimming left V 4 bases short and J 9 bases short, with 15 bases between. The CDR3 contains 13 residues. The germline V gene has CDR1 LNHNV and CDR2 YYDKDF (reference sequence).

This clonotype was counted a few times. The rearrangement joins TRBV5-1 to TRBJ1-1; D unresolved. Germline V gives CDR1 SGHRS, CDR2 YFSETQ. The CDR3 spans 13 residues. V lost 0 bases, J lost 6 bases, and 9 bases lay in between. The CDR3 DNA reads TGCGCCAGCAGCTTGGAAGGGTTGGCTGAAGCTTTCTTT. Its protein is CASSLEGLAEAFF.

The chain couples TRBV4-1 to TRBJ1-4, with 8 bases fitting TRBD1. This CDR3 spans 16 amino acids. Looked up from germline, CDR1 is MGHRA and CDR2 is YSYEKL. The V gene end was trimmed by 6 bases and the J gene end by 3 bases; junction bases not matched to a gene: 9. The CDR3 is CASSLEPGQANEKLFF. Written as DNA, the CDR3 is TGCGCCAGCAGTCTAGAACCGGGACAGGCTAATGAAAAACTGTTTTTT.

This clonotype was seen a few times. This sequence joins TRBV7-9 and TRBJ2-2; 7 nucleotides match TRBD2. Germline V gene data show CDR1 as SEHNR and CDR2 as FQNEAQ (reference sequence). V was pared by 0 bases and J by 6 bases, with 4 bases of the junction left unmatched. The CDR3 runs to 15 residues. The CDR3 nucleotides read TGTGCCAGCAGCTTAGCGGGAGGGCCGTCCGGGGAGCTGTTTTTT. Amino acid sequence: CASSLAGGPSGELFF.

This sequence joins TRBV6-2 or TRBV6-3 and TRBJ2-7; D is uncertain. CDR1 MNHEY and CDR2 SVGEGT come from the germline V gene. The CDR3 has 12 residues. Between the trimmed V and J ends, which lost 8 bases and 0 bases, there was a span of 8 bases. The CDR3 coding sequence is TGTGCCAGCTCAGGCGTCTCCTACGAGCAGTACTTC. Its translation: CASSGVSYEQYF.

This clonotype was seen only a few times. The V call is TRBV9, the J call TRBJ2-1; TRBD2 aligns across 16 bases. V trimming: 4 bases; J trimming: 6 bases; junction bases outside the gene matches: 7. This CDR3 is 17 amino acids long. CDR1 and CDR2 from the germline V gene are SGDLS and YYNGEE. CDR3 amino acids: CASSPGTSGRAGNEQFF. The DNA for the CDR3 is TGTGCCAGCAGCCCTGGGACTAGCGGGAGGGCCGGCAATGAGCAGTTCTTC.

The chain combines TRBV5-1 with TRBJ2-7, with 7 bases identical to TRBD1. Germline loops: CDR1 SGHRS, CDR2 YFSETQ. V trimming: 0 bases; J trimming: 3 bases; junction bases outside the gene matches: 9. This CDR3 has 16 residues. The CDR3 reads CASSLGQGVGNYEQYF. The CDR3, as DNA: TGCGCCAGCAGCTTGGGACAGGGCGTCGGAAACTACGAGCAGTACTTC.

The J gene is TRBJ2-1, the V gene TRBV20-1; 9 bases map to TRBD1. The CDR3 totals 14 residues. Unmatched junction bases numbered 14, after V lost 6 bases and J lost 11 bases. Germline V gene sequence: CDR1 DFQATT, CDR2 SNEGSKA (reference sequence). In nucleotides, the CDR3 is TGCAGTGCGGACCGGGACAGGGTTGCCTTGCAGCAGTTCTTC. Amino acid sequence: CSADRDRVALQQFF.

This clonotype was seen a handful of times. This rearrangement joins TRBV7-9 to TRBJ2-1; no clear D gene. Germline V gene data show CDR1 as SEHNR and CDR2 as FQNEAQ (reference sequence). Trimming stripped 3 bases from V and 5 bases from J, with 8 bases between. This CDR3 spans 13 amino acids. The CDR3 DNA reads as TGTGCCAGCAGCTTCCACTTGGACAATGAGCAGTTCTTC. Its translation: CASSFHLDNEQFF.

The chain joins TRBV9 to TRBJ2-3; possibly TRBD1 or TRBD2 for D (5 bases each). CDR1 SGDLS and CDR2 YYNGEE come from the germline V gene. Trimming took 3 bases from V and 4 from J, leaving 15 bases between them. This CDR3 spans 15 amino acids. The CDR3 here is CASSAAEGPPDTQYF. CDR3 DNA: TGTGCCAGCAGCGCCGCTGAGGGGCCCCCAGATACGCAGTATTTT.

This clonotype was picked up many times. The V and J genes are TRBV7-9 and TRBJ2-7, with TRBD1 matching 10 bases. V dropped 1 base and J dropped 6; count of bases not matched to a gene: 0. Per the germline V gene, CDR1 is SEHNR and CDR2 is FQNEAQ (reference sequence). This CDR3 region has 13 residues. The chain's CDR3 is CASSLGDRGEQYF. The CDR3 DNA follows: TGTGCCAGCAGCTTAGGGGACAGGGGCGAGCAGTACTTC.

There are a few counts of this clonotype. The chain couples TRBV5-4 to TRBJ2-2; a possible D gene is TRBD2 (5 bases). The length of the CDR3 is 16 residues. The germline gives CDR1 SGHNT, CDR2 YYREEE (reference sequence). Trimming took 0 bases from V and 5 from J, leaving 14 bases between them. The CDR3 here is CASSLAGYGETGELFF. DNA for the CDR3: TGTGCCAGCAGCTTGGCGGGGTATGGGGAAACCGGGGAGCTGTTTTTT.